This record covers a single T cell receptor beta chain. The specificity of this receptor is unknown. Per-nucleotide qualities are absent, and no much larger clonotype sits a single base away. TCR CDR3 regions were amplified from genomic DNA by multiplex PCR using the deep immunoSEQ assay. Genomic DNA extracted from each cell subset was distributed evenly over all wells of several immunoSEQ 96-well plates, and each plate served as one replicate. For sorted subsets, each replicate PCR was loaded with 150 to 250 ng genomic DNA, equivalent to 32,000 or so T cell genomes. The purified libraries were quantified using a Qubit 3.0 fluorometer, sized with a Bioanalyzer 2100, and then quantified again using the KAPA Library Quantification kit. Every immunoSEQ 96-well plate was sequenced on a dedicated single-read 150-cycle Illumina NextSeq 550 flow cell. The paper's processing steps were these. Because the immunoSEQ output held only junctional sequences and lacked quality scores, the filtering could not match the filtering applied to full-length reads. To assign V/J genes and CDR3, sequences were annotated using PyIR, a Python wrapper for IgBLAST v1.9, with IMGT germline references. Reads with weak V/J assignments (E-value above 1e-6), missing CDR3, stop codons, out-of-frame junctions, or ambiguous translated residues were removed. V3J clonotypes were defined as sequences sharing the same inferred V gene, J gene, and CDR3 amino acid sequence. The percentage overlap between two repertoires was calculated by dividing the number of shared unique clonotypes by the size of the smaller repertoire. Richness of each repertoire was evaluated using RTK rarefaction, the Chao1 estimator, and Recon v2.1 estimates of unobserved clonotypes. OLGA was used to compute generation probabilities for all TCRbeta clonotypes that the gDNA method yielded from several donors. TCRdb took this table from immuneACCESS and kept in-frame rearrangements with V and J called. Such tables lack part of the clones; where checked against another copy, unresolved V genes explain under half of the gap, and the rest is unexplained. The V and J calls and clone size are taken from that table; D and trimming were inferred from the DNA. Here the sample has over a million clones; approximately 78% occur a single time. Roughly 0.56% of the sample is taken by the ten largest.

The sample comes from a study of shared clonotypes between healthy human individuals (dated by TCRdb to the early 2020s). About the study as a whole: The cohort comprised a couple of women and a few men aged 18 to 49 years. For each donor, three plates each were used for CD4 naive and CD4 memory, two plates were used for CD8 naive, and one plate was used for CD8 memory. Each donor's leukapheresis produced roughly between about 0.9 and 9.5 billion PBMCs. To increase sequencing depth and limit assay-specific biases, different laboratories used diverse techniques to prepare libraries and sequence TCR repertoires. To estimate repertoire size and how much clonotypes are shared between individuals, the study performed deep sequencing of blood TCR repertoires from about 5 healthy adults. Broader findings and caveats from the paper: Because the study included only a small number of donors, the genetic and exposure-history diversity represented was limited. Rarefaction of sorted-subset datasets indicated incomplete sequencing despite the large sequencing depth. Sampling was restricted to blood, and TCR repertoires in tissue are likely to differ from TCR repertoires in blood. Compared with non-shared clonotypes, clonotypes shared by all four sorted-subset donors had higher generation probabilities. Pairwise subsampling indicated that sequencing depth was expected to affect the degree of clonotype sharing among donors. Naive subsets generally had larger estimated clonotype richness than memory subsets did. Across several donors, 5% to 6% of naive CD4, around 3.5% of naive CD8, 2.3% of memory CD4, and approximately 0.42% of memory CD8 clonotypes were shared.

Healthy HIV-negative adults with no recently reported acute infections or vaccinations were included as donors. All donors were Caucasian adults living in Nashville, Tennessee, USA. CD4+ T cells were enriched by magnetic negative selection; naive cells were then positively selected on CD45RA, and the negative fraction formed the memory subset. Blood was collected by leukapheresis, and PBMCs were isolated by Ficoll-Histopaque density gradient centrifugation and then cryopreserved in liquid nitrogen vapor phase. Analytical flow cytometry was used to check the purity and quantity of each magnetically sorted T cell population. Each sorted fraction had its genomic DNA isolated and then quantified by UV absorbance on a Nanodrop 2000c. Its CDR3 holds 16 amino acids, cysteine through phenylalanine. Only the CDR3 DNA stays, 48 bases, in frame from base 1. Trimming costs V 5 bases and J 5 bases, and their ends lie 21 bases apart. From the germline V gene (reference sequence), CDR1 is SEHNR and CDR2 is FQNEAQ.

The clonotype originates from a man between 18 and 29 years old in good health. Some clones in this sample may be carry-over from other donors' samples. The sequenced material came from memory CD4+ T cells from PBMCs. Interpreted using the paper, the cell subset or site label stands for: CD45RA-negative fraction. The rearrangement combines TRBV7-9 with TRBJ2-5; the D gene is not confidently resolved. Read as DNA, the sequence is TGTGCCAGCAGCGTTAGTTCTTTATGGGGAAGGGAGACCCAGTACTTC. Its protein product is CASSVSSLWGRETQYF.